This TCR beta chain was retrieved from a study of blood T cell repertoires in COVID-19. For the study at large: The United States, Italy and Spain were the sources of the acute and convalescent COVID-19 samples. PBMCs, B-cell-depleted T cells, or T cells provided the cDNA or gDNA that made up the material.

Germline loops: CDR1 SGHNT, CDR2 YYREEE (reference sequence). CDR3 size: 14 residues. The ends were cut back, 4 bases at V and 4 bases at J, with 11 bases in the middle. Original processing methods: Reference gene primer amplification gave estimated nucleated cell counts. Some clones are missing from TCRdb's copy, which holds only in-frame ones; the method was immunoSEQ multiplex PCR. The V and J calls and clone size are taken from that table; D and trimming were inferred from the DNA. The top ten clones hold 11% of a sample with tens of thousands of clones, 70% to 85% of them seen once. The chain recombines TRBV5-4 with TRBJ2-2, with D possibly matching TRBD1 (6 bases). The clonotype was recovered from a man in his sixties or seventies with acute or convalescent COVID-19. Sequenced input: peripheral blood. CDR3 region: CASSLDRFTGELFF. DNA for the CDR3: TGTGCCAGCAGCCTTGACAGGTTCACCGGGGAGCTGTTTTTT.